The source of this TCR beta chain is a study of blood T cells in healthy people across ages. General study findings and limits: Naive and antigen-experienced cells were not separated, limiting conclusive comparison. Those diversity estimates obtained from one million T cells were thought to be underestimates.

As for this clonotype: Its antigen is as yet unknown.

Next came a second PCR, run for about 7 to 12 cycles, which used a sample-barcoded 5' primer along with a J-beta primer mix. Using its own MiXCR run on the 5' RACE reads, TCRdb lists one record per CDR3 protein. The sample has 550,000 to 600,000 distinct CDR3 sequences; approximately 30% are singletons. The people who gave samples were healthy Caucasians from Russia, aged roughly 6 to 95. The V gene lost 3 bases and the J gene lost 4 bases, with 15 bases spanning the gap. CDR1 SGHDN and CDR2 FVKESK come from the germline V gene. The CDR3 length is 15 residues. The clonotype was recovered from a woman aged 70-85 years in good health. This sequence joins TRBV14 and TRBJ2-5, with a possible D match to TRBD1 (6 bases). The sequencing input was blood. The CDR3 loop reads CASSHNPGGGETQYF. CDR3 in DNA: TGTGCCAGCAGCCATAACCCTGGGGGCGGAGAGACCCAGTACTTC.